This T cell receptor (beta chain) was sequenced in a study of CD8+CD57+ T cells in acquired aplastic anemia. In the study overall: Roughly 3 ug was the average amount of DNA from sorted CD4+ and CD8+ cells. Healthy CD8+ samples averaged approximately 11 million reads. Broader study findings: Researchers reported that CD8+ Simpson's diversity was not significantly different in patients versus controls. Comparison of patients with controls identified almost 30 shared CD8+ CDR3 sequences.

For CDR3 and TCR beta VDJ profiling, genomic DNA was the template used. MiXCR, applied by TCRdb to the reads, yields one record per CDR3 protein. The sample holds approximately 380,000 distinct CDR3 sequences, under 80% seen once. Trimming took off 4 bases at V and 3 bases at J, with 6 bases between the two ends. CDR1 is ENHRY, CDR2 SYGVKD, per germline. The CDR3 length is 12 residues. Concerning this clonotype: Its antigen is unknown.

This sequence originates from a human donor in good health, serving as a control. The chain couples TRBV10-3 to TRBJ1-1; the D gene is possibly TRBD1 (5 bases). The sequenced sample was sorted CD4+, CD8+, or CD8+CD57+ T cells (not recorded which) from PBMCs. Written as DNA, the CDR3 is TGTGCCATCAGTGGACAGTACACTGAAGCTTTCTTT. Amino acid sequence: CAISGQYTEAFF.